The T cell receptor (beta chain) under discussion was sequenced for a study of CD8+CD57+ T cells in acquired aplastic anemia. Whoever was chosen for sequencing had shown CD8+CD57+ cell expansion by flow cytometry. Trimming pared 5 bases from V and 8 bases from J, leaving 19 bases between. Germline lookup yields CDR1 DFQATT and CDR2 SNEGSKA (reference sequence). This CDR3 is built from 14 residues. Profiling of TCR beta VDJ combinations and CDR3 sequences used genomic DNA as template. TCRdb reanalysed the reads using MiXCR and keeps one entry per CDR3 protein. There are some 200,000 distinct CDR3 sequences in the sample; less than 60% occur only once, and about 1.7% lies in the top ten.

This TCR derives from a human donor with aplastic anemia. The chain uses TRBV20-1 and TRBJ2-1, with D maybe TRBD2 (6 bases). The sequenced sample was sorted CD4+, CD8+, or CD8+CD57+ T cells (not recorded which) from PBMCs. In nucleotides, the CDR3 is TGCAGTGCTCCTGGGACTCTAGCGAGGGATGAGCAGTTCTTC. Translated: CSAPGTLARDEQFF.